This TCR beta chain derives from a study of CD4 T cells in relation to SARS-CoV-2 and coronaviruses. About the research overall: Patient ages ranged from roughly 20 to 80, median 38.

Study-wide findings and caveats: Culture-expanded clones reflect memory recall rather than primary priming during culture. The cross-reactivity analysis covered only spike protein, not other viral proteins.

For this clone: Its antigen is unidentified.

Profiling relied on immunoSEQ multiplex PCR, and the TCRdb table lists in-frame clones only, not all of them. Among tens of thousands of clones listed, 92% were seen once. This CDR3 contains 15 residues. Germline assignment: CDR1 ENHRY and CDR2 SYGVKD. V gave up 3 bases and J gave up 4 bases; unmatched junction bases: 7. This TCR was sampled from an adult with COVID-19. The chain links TRBV10-3 to TRBJ2-5; 8 bases map to TRBD2. Sequences were obtained from naive CD4+ T cells from PBMCs. Subset reported: naive CD4+ T cells isolated by negative enrichment. The CDR3: CAISEIAGGGETQYF. CDR3 DNA: TGTGCCATCAGTGAAATCGCGGGAGGAGGAGAGACCCAGTACTTC.